Sequencing of this T cell receptor (beta chain) was carried out in a study of regulatory T cells in long-lasting Graves disease. Turning to the study itself: Graves' disease counted as persistent after over 5 years of antithyroid drugs with positive TSH receptor antibodies.

Study observations and caveats: Thyroid tissue went unexamined; only peripheral blood was analyzed.

Arm-PCR of CDR3 regions and iRepertoire HTBI primers were used to build TCR beta libraries. TCRdb re-analysed the multiplex PCR reads in MiXCR, keeping a single row per CDR3 protein. The sample consists of about 470,000 distinct CDR3 sequences, 20% to 25% of them appearing once. Time point specified: persistent/refractory GD, antithyroid drugs over 5 years with positive TRAb. Making the TCR library involved RNA that had been extracted from PBMCs. Of note for this clonotype: Its antigen is undetermined.

The sequence derives from a female donor with Graves disease. The specimen was peripheral blood mononuclear cells (PBMCs), collected when the disease was refractory, from a patient treated with antithyroid drugs.

The CDR3 bases are TGTGCCAGCAGTGACGCGGGTAACAGCGGAAACACCGGGGAGCTGTTTTTT. This gives the protein CASSDAGNSGNTGELFF. This chain connects TRBV2 to TRBJ2-2; the D gene is possibly TRBD2 (5 bases). V was cut by 3 bases and J by 2 bases, with 16 bases left in between. CDR3 length equals 17 residues. Germline V CDR1 and CDR2: SNHLY, FYNNEI.